What follows describes a single T cell receptor (beta chain). Original data processing: Nucleated cell counts were estimated from reference gene primer amplification. Repertoires were generated with immunoSEQ multiplex PCR, while TCRdb's copy carries only in-frame clones and drops some. V, J and clone size reflect that table, while D and trimming were determined from the DNA. The table has a few hundred thousand clones, 75% to 90% seen once. There are 14 residues in the CDR3. The germline V gene has CDR1 SGHTA and CDR2 FQGNSA. Trimming took 1 base from V and 7 from J; bases not matched to a gene: 5. This specimen belongs to a study of blood T cell repertoires in COVID-19. Study as a whole: Collection of acute and convalescent COVID-19 samples took place in the United States, Italy and Spain. Sources were T cells, B-cell-depleted T cells, or PBMCs; the material itself was cDNA or gDNA.

The clonotype comes from a woman aged 55-69 years with acute or convalescent COVID-19. Specimen: peripheral blood. This chain joins TRBV7-2 and TRBJ2-3; 7 bases map to TRBD2. DNA for the CDR3: TGTGCCAGCAGCTTAGTGTCTAGCGGTTATACGCAGTATTTT. Protein: CASSLVSSGYTQYF.